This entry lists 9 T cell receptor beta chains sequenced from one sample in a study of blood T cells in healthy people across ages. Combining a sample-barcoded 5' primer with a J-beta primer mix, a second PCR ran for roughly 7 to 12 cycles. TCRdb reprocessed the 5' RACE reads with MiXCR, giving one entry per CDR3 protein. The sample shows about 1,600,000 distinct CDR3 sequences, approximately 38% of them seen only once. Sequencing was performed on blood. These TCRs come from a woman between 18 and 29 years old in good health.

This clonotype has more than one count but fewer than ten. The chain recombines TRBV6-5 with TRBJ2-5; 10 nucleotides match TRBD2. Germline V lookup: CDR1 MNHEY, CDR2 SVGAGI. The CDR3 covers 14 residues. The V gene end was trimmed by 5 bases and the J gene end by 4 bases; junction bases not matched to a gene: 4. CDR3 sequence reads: CASSALAGGETQYF. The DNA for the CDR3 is TGTGCCAGCAGTGCCTTAGCGGGAGGAGAGACCCAGTACTTC.

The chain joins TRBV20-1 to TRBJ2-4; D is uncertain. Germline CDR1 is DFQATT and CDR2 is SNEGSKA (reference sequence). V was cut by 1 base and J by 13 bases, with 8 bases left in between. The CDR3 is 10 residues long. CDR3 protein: CSARVQEQYF. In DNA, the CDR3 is TGCAGTGCTAGAGTTCAGGAGCAGTACTTC.

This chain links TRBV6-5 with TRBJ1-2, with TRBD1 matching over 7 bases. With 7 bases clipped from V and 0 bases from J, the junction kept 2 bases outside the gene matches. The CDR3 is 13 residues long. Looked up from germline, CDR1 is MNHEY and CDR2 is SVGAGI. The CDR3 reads CASIQGANYGYTF. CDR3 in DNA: TGTGCCAGCATTCAGGGGGCTAACTATGGCTACACCTTC.

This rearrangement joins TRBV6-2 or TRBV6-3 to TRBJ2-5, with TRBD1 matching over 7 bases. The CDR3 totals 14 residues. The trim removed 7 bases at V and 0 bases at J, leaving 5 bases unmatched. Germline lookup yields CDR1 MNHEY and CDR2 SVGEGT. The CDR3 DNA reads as TGTGCCAGCAATAACAGGGGATACCAAGAGACCCAGTACTTC. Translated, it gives CASNNRGYQETQYF.

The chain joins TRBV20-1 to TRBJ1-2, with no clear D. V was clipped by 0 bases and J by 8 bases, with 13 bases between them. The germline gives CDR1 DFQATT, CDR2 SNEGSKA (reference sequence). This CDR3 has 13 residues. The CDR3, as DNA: TGCAGTGCTAGAGACGGCGGTCGCATCGGCTACACCTTC. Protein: CSARDGGRIGYTF.

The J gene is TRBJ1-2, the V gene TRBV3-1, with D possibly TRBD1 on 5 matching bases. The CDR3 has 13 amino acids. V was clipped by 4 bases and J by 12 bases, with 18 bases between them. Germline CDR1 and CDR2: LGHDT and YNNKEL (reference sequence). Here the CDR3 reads CASSPGHGRVHTF. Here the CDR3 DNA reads TGTGCCAGCAGCCCCGGACACGGTCGGGTCCACACCTTC.

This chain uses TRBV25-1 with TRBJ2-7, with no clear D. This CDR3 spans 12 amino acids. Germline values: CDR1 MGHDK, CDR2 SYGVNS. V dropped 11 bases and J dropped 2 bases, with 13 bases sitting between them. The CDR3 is CAPIWWPYEQYF. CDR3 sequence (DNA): TGTGCCCCCATTTGGTGGCCCTACGAGCAGTACTTC.

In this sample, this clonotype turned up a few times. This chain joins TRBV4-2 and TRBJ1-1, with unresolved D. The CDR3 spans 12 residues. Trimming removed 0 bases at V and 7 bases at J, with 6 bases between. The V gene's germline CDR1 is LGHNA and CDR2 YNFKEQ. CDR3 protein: CASSQDRGEAFF. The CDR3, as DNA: TGTGCCAGCAGCCAAGACAGAGGTGAAGCTTTCTTT.

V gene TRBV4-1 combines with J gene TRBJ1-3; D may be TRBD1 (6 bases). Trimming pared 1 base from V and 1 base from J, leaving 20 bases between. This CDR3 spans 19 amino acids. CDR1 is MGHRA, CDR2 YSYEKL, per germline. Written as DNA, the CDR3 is TGCGCCAGCAGCCAAGTGGTCAGGGCAGGGGAGAAATCTGGAAACACCATATATTTT. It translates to CASSQVVRAGEKSGNTIYF.